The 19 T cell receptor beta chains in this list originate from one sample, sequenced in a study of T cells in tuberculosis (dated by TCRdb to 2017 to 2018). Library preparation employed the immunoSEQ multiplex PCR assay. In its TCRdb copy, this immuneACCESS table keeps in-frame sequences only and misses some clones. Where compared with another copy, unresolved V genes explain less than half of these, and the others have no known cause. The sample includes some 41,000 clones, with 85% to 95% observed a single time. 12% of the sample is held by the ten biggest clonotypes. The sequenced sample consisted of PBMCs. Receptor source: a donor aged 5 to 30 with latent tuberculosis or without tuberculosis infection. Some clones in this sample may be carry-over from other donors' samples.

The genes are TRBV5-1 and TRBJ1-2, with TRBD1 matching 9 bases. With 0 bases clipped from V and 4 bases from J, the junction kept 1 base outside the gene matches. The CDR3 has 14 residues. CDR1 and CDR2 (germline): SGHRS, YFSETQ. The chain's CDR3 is CASSLGQGGYGYTF. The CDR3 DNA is TGCGCCAGCAGCTTGGGACAGGGGGGCTATGGCTACACCTTC.

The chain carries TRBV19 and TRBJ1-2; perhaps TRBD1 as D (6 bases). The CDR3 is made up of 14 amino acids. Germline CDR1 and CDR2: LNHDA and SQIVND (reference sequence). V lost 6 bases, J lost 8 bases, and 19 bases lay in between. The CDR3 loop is CASSQIPQGIGYTF. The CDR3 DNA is TGTGCCAGTAGCCAAATTCCCCAGGGGATAGGCTACACCTTC.

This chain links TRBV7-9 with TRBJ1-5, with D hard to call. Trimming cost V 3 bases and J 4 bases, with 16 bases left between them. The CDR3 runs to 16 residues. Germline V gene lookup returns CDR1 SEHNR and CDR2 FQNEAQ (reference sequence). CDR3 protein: CASSLQDGRGNQPQHF. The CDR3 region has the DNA TGTGCCAGCAGCTTGCAAGACGGACGGGGAAATCAGCCCCAGCATTTT.

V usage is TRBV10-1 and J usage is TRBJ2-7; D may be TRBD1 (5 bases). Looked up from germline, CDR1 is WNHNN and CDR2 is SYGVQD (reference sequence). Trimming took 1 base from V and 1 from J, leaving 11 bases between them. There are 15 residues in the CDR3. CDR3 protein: CASSEFRVGSYEQYF. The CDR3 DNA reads TGCGCCAGCAGTGAGTTCAGGGTAGGGTCCTACGAGCAGTACTTC.

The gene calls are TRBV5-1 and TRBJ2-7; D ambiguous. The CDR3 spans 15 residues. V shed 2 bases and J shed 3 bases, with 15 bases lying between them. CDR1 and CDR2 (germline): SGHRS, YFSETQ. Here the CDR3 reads CASSFFSGGNYEQYF. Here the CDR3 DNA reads TGCGCCAGCAGCTTTTTTTCTGGCGGAAACTACGAGCAGTACTTC.

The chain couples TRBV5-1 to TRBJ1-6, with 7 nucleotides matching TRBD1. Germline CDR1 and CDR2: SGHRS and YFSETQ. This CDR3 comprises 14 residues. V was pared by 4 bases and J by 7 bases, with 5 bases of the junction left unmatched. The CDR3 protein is CASSAQGVNSPLHF. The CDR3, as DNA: TGCGCCAGCAGCGCTCAGGGGGTGAATTCACCCCTCCACTTT.

The CDR3 reads CASSRDSLTDTQYF. The CDR3 nucleotides read TGTGCCAGCAGCCGGGACAGCCTCACAGATACGCAGTATTTT. J is TRBJ2-3 and V is TRBV6-6, with TRBD1 identical over 7 bases. Trimming cost V 6 bases and J 2 bases; bases outside gene matches: 5. From germline, CDR1 is MNHNY and CDR2 SVGAGI (reference sequence). This CDR3 has 14 residues.

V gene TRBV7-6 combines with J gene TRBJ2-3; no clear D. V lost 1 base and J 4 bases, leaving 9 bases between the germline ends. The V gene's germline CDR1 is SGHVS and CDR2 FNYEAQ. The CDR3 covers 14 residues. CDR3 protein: CASSLDGLADTQYF. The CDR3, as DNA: TGTGCCAGCAGCTTAGACGGGTTAGCAGATACGCAGTATTTT.

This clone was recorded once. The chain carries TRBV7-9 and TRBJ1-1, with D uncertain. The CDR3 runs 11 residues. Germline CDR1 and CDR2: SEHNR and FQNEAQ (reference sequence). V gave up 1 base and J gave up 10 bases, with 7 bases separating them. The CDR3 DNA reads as TGTGCCAGCAGCTTAGACTTCGGAGCTTTCTTT. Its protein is CASSLDFGAFF. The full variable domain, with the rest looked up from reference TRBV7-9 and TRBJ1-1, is DTGVSQNPRHKITKRGQNVTFRCDPISEHNRLYWYRQTLGQGPEFLTYFQNEAQLEKSRLLSDRFSAERPKGSFSTLEIQRTEQGDSAMYLCASSLDFGAFFGQGTRLTVV.

CDR3 sequence: CASTRGRVAFF. The CDR3 region has the DNA TGTGCCAGCACAAGGGGCAGGGTAGCTTTCTTT. This chain connects TRBV6-5 to TRBJ1-1, with a possible D match to TRBD1 (5 bases). V lost 7 bases and J lost 10, with 13 bases in between. CDR3 length: 11 residues. CDR1 is MNHEY and CDR2 is SVGAGI in the germline V gene.

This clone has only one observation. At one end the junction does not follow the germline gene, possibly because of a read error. The CDR3 nucleotides read TGTGCCAGCACAGACGGGACAACATTGGGGTGGTCGTCTGGAAACACCATGTATTTT. This translates into CASTDGTTLGWSSGNTMYF. This chain links TRBV5-4 with TRBJ1-3; D perhaps matches TRBD1 (6 bases). Per germline, CDR1 SGHNT and CDR2 YYREEE (reference sequence). The CDR3 consists of 19 residues.

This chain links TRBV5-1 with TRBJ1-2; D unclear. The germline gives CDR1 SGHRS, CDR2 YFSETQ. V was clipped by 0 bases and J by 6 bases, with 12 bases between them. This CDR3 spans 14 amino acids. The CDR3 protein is CASSLAPSSDGYTF. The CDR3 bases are TGCGCCAGCAGCTTGGCCCCCTCCTCTGATGGCTACACCTTC.

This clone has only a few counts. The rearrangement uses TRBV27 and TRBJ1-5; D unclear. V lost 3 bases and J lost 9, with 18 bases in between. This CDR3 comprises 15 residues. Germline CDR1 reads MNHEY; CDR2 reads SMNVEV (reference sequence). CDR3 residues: CASSFGAGSLTPQHF. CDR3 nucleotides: TGTGCCAGCAGTTTCGGAGCCGGCAGCTTGACGCCCCAGCATTTT.

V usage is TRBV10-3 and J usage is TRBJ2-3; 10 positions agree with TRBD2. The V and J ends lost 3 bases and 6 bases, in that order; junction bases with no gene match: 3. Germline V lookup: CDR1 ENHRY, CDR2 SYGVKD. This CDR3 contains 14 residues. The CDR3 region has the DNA TGTGCCATCAGTGAAGCGGGGGGGCCCGATACGCAGTATTTT. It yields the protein CAISEAGGPDTQYF.

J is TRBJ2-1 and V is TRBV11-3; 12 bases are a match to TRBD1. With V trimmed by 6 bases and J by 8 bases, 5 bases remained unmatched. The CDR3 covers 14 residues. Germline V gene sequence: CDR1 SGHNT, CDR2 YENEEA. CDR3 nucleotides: TGTGCCAGCAGGGGAGGGGACAGGGGGCATGAGCAGTTCTTC. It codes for CASRGGDRGHEQFF.

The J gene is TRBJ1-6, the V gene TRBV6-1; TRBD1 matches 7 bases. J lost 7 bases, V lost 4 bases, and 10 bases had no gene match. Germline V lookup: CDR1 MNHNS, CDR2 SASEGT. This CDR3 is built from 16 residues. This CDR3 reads CASSVSQGKMNSPLHF. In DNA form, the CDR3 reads TGTGCCAGCAGTGTCTCACAGGGGAAGATGAATTCACCCCTCCACTTT.

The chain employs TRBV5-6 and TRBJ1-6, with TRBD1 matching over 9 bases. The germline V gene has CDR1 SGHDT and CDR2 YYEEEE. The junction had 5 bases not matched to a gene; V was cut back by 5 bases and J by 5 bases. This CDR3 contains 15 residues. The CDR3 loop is CASSSDRGNNSPLHF. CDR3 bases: TGTGCCAGCAGTTCGGACAGGGGTAATAATTCACCCCTCCACTTT.

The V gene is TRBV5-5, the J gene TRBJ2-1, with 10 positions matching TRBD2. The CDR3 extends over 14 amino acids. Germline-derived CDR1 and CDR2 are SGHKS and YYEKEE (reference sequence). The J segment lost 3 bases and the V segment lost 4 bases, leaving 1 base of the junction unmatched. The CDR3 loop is CASSPSGGYNEQFF. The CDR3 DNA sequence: TGTGCCAGCAGCCCTAGCGGGGGCTACAATGAGCAGTTCTTC.

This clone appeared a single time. CDR3 sequence reads: CASSLDGVNYEQYF. The DNA for the CDR3 is TGTGCCAGCAGCTTAGACGGGGTTAACTACGAGCAGTACTTC. This rearrangement joins TRBV7-9 to TRBJ2-7; D possibly corresponds to TRBD2 (5 bases). The V gene lost 1 base and the J gene lost 3 bases, with 10 bases spanning the gap. Germline loops: CDR1 SEHNR, CDR2 FQNEAQ (reference sequence). CDR3 length: 14 residues.